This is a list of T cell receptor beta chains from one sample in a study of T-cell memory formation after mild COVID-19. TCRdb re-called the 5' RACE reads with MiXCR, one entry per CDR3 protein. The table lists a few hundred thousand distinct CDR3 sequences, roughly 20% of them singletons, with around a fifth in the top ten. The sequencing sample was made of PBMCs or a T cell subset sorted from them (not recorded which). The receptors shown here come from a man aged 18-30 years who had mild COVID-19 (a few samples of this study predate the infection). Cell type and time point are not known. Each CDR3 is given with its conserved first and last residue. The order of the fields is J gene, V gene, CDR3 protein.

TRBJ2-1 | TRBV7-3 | CASSLIGSGGDEQFF
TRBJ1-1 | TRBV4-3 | CASSSRYRVGHTEAFF
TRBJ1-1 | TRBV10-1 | CASSNQFTEAFF
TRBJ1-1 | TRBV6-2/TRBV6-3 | CASRGRTGPTTEAFF
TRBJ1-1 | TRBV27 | CASSTVIGAEAFF
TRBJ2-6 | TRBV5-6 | CASSLDTGSSGANVLTF
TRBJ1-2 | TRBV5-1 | CASSLDPSLEGLNTF
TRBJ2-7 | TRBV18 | CASSFGTGGAYEQYF
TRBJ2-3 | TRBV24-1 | CATSDLKRGGEDTQYF
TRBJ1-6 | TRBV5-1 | CASSLYTVSSSPLHF
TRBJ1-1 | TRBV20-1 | CSLGGGPTEAFF
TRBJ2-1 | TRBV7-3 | CASSSASSGRVNEQFF
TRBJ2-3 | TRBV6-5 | CASRYTASTDTQYF
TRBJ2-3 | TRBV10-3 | CAISETGTDTQYF
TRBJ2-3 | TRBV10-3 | CASTGSADTQYF
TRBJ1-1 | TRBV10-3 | CAISDRGLYTEAFF
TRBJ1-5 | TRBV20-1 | CSARTGGSNQPQHF
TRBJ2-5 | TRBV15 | CATSRDPVIHETQYF
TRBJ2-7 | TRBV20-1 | CSARVPEELSYEQYF
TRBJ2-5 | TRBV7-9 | CASSSPEGSGETQYF
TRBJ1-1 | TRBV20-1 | CSALTGSNTEAFF
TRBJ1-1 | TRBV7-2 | CASSPQPNTEAFF
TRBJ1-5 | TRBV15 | CATSREMGAVKRPQHF
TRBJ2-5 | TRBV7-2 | CASSEGLAGWETQYF
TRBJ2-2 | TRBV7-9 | CASSYRAPPPNTGELFF
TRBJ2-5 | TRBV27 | CASSGRAGQETQYF
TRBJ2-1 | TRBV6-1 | CASSEIPQRGIAF
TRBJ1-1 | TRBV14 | CASSQAGARRAFF
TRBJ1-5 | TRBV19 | CASSQGTGGQPQHF
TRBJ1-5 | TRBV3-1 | CASSQGWGDDQPQHF
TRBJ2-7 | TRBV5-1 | CASSLGLAGDYEQYF
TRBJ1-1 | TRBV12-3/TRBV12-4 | CASRPDRASGRAFF
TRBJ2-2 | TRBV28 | CASSLSQLSNTGELFF
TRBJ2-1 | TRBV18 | CASSPQFTLSGDLSQFF
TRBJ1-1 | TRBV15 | CATSGLGRGTEAFF
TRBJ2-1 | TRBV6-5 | CASSYRDIYNEQFF
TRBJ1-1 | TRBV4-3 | CASSTLGGADVNTEAFF
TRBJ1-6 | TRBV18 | CASSPARAENSPLHF
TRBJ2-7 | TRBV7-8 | CASSAEKGRYEQYF
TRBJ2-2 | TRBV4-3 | CASSTRTSGGAGELFF
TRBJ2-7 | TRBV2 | CASRVDRSYEQYF
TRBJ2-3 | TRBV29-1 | CSVEDWGATDTQYF
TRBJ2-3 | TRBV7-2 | CASSLAPAVLQYF
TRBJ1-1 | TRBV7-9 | CASMREYNTEAFF
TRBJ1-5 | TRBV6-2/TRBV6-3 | CASSYSGTGGSQPQHF
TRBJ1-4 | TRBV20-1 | CSARDVEGANEKLFF
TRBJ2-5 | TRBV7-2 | CASSLVGGTMGETQYF
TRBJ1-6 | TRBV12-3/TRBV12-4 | CASSLWQGSSPLHF